The sequence of this T cell receptor beta chain was determined in a study of T-cell memory formation after mild COVID-19. The CDR3 consists of 14 residues. CDR1 is LGHNA and CDR2 is YNFKEQ in the germline V gene. Trimming left V 10 bases short and J 4 bases short, with 19 bases between. In this sample, this clonotype turned up many times. 5'RACE with constant-segment primers built TCRalpha and TCRbeta cDNA libraries with UMIs. Using its own MiXCR run on the 5' RACE reads, TCRdb lists one record per CDR3 protein. The sample holds around 510,000 distinct CDR3 sequences, about a fifth seen once. The receptor comes from an adult woman who had mild COVID-19 (a few samples of this study predate the infection). Cell type and time point are not known. Sequencing was done on a sample of PBMCs or a T cell subset sorted from them (not recorded which). The chain couples TRBV4-2 to TRBJ1-1, with D possibly matching TRBD1 (6 bases). The CDR3 DNA is TGTGCCACGCGAGACGCGGGCAGGGGCACTGAAGCTTTCTTT. Protein sequence: CATRDAGRGTEAFF.